The 18 T cell receptor beta chains below were found in one sample sequenced in a study of CD8 T cells in ankylosing spondylitis. TCRdb reprocessed the 5' RACE reads via MiXCR and lists one record per CDR3 protein. The sample shows around 150,000 distinct CDR3 sequences, around a tenth of them seen only once. Sequenced material: blood, either unsorted or a sorted T cell fraction (not recorded which). These receptors originate from a male donor with ankylosing spondylitis or in good health (not recorded which).

This clonotype was recorded many times. V gene TRBV11-2 combines with J gene TRBJ1-1; no reliable D call. Germline loops: CDR1 SGHAT, CDR2 FQNNGV. The CDR3 loop spans 15 amino acids. Trimming cost V 0 bases and J 1 base, with 9 bases left between them. CDR3 sequence reads: CASSLERSPNTEAFF. The CDR3 bases are TGTGCCAGCAGCTTAGAGCGCAGCCCGAACACTGAAGCTTTCTTT.

The sample holds many counts of this clonotype. V is TRBV20-1 and J is TRBJ2-3, with TRBD2 matching 9 bases. The CDR3 spans 14 residues. Germline CDR1 reads DFQATT; CDR2 reads SNEGSKA (reference sequence). The V segment lost 5 bases and the J segment 0 bases; nucleotides outside the gene matches: 3. CDR3 amino acids: CSALTSGSTDTQYF. The CDR3 coding sequence is TGCAGTGCTCTTACTAGCGGGAGCACAGATACGCAGTATTTT.

As regards this clonotype: This may be a read error, as it is one base from a much larger clone. The chain joins TRBV6-7 to TRBJ2-1; D remains ambiguous. TRBV6-7 is an open reading frame, and its role is uncertain. CDR3 length: 13 amino acids. The CDR3 loop is CASSYGPSNGQFF. The CDR3 region has the DNA TGTGCCAGCAGTTACGGACCGAGCAATGGGCAGTTCTTC.

The V call is TRBV5-1, the J call TRBJ1-2, with D possibly TRBD1 on 5 matching bases. This CDR3 contains 15 residues. V was clipped by 0 bases and J by 8 bases, with 17 bases between them. Germline V gene sequence: CDR1 SGHRS, CDR2 YFSETQ. The CDR3 DNA reads TGCGCCAGCAGCTTGGGTCAGGGCCCCCGTTCGGGCTACACCTTC. Its translation: CASSLGQGPRSGYTF.

This clonotype was counted many times. The chain joins TRBV12-3 or TRBV12-4 to TRBJ1-5, with 8 bases fitting TRBD1. This CDR3 spans 14 amino acids. The V and J ends lost 6 bases and 4 bases, in that order; junction bases with no gene match: 5. This CDR3 is CASSIQGGNQPQHF. The CDR3 DNA is TGTGCCAGCAGCATACAGGGGGGGAATCAGCCCCAGCATTTT.

This clonotype was counted many times. The chain is built from TRBV6-5 and TRBJ2-3; TRBD2 aligns across 10 bases. V dropped 3 bases and J dropped 1; count of bases not matched to a gene: 1. CDR1 is MNHEY and CDR2 is SVGAGI in the germline V gene. CDR3 length: 15 amino acids. The CDR3 here is CASSYGTSGTDTQYF. CDR3 DNA: TGTGCCAGCAGTTATGGGACTAGCGGCACAGATACGCAGTATTTT.

This clonotype has ten or more counts. The chain has TRBV20-1 and TRBJ2-1; TRBD2 agrees at 8 bases. There are 18 residues in the CDR3. The ends lost 3 bases at V and 7 bases at J; junction bases unmatched: 20. Germline V gene data show CDR1 as DFQATT and CDR2 as SNEGSKA (reference sequence). CDR3 protein: CSASSIGQRGSAGNEQFF. CDR3 bases: TGCAGTGCTAGCTCCATCGGCCAGCGGGGGAGCGCAGGGAATGAGCAGTTCTTC.

This sequence joins TRBV5-1 and TRBJ1-1; the D gene is possibly TRBD1 (5 bases). V gave up 4 bases and J gave up 1 base, with 11 bases separating them. The germline V gene has CDR1 SGHRS and CDR2 YFSETQ. This CDR3 has 14 residues. The CDR3 region is CASSPQQGNTEAFF. The CDR3 DNA reads as TGCGCCAGCAGCCCCCAGCAGGGGAACACTGAAGCTTTCTTT.

This clonotype was detected only a few times. The rearrangement joins TRBV30 to TRBJ1-2; possibly TRBD1 for D (6 bases). The CDR3 is 16 amino acids. With 3 bases removed from V and 6 bases from J, the gap between germline ends came to 23 bases. Germline V CDR1 and CDR2: GTSNPN, SVGIG (reference sequence). The DNA for the CDR3 is TGTGCCTGGAGGGAGGGGGGCTACTTATCGGGGGATGGCTACACCTTC. This encodes CAWREGGYLSGDGYTF.

This clonotype was counted many times. CDR3 sequence (DNA): TGTGCCAGCAGTCTATCCGGGACCGATCCAGGGACCGGGGAGCTGTTTTTT. This codes for CASSLSGTDPGTGELFF. The genes are TRBV12-3 or TRBV12-4 and TRBJ2-2, with D perhaps matching TRBD1 or TRBD2 (5 bases each). The CDR3 runs 17 residues. V shed 5 bases and J shed 5 bases, with 21 bases lying between them.

This clonotype came up many times. The rearrangement joins TRBV10-3 to TRBJ1-2, with D tentatively TRBD1 (6 bases). This CDR3 has 17 amino acids. Trimming took off 3 bases at V and 3 bases at J, with 20 bases between the two ends. The germline CDR1 and CDR2 sequences are ENHRY and SYGVKD. The chain's CDR3 is CAISELTGSRGDYGYTF. CDR3 DNA: TGTGCCATCAGTGAACTTACAGGGTCGCGGGGCGACTATGGCTACACCTTC.

The chain recombines TRBV20-1 with TRBJ2-1, with TRBD2 matching 9 bases. This CDR3 contains 17 residues. The V gene's germline CDR1 is DFQATT and CDR2 SNEGSKA (reference sequence). With V trimmed by 6 bases and J by 7 bases, 19 bases remained unmatched. This chain's CDR3 is CSATIILAGVVGNEQFF. The CDR3 region has the DNA TGCAGTGCCACGATTATTTTAGCGGGGGTGGTGGGAAATGAGCAGTTCTTC.

The chain uses TRBV19 and TRBJ2-1, with 9 bases that match TRBD2. The ends lost 7 bases at V and 1 base at J; junction bases unmatched: 14. This CDR3 has 18 amino acids. CDR1 and CDR2 from the germline V gene are LNHDA and SQIVND (reference sequence). The CDR3 DNA sequence: TGTGCCAGTACCGCGGGGGGGAGGGCCTTTGAGTCCTACAATGAGCAGTTCTTC. This encodes CASTAGGRAFESYNEQFF.

This clonotype came up many times. The V call is TRBV7-6, the J call TRBJ2-5; 9 bases line up with TRBD2. CDR1 is SGHVS, CDR2 FNYEAQ, per germline. The V gene end was trimmed by 2 bases and the J gene end by 2 bases; junction bases not matched to a gene: 6. There are 16 residues in the CDR3. In DNA form, the CDR3 reads TGTGCCAGCAGCTTACTGCTAGCGGGGACGCAAGAGACCCAGTACTTC. Its translation: CASSLLLAGTQETQYF.

The chain recombines TRBV5-1 with TRBJ2-3; 12 nucleotides agree with TRBD2. Germline CDR1 and CDR2: SGHRS and YFSETQ. Trimming took 4 bases from V and 5 from J; bases not matched to a gene: 8. This CDR3 region has 16 residues. The CDR3 coding sequence is TGCGCCAGCAGCCCCGGACTAGCGGGGTCCCGAGATACGCAGTATTTT. Translating gives CASSPGLAGSRDTQYF.

This clonotype has a count of ten or more. This chain connects TRBV12-3 or TRBV12-4 to TRBJ1-1; 7 bases agree with TRBD1. The junction had 2 bases not matched to a gene; V was cut back by 7 bases and J by 0 bases. This CDR3 is built from 13 residues. CDR3 region: CASTGTVNTEAFF. In nucleotides, the CDR3 is TGTGCCAGCACCGGGACAGTGAACACTGAAGCTTTCTTT.

The chain links TRBV27 to TRBJ2-7; 7 bases fit TRBD1. Germline V CDR1 and CDR2: MNHEY, SMNVEV (reference sequence). V was pared by 6 bases and J by 9 bases, with 5 bases of the junction left unmatched. This CDR3 spans 11 amino acids. CDR3 in DNA: TGTGCCAGCAGGCAGACAGGGCCGCAGTACTTC. It is translated as CASRQTGPQYF.

There are many counts of this clonotype. This chain connects TRBV24-1 to TRBJ1-4, with 7 bases matching TRBD1. Germline CDR1 KGHDR, CDR2 SFDVKD. The length of the CDR3 is 16 residues. Trimming at V came to 4 bases and at J to 8 bases, leaving 12 bases not matched to a gene. CDR3 protein: CATSEGANRGNEKLFF. In DNA, the CDR3 is TGTGCCACCAGTGAAGGGGCCAACAGGGGAAACGAAAAACTGTTTTTT.